Presented here are 11 T cell receptor beta chains from one specimen sequenced in a study of blood T cell repertoires in COVID-19. The assay was immunoSEQ multiplex PCR, and TCRdb's table has in-frame clones only and misses some. In the table there are some 90,000 clones, 80% to 90% of which are singletons. Sequenced sample: peripheral blood. The receptors here all came from a man between 45 and 60 years old with acute or convalescent COVID-19.

This chain uses TRBV19 with TRBJ2-1; the match to TRBD2 covers 11 bases. This CDR3 spans 15 amino acids. Trimming cost V 7 bases and J 5 bases; bases outside gene matches: 7. Per the germline V gene, CDR1 is LNHDA and CDR2 is SQIVND (reference sequence). CDR3: CASITSGGTNNEQFF. DNA of the CDR3: TGTGCCAGTATCACTAGCGGGGGAACTAACAATGAGCAGTTCTTC.

This chain uses TRBV2 with TRBJ2-1; 11 nucleotides match TRBD2. Losses at the gene ends were 8 bases for V and 5 bases for J; bases not matched to a gene: 8. From germline, CDR1 is SNHLY and CDR2 FYNNEI. The CDR3 length is 15 residues. CDR3 sequence reads: CASDRLAGRDNEQFF. DNA of the CDR3: TGTGCCAGCGACCGACTAGCGGGGAGAGACAATGAGCAGTTCTTC.

The rearrangement joins TRBV9 to TRBJ1-5; no clear D gene. The CDR3 runs 14 residues. V was clipped by 4 bases and J by 0 bases, with 8 bases between them. Germline assignment: CDR1 SGDLS and CDR2 YYNGEE. The CDR3 is CASSPRNSNQPQHF. The CDR3 DNA reads as TGTGCCAGCAGCCCCAGAAATAGCAATCAGCCCCAGCATTTT. The variable domain in full, completed from reference TRBV9 and TRBJ1-5, reads DSGVTQTPKHLITATGQRVTLRCSPRSGDLSVYWYQQSLDQGLQFLIQYYNGEERAKGNILERFSAQQFPDLHSELNLSSLELGDSALYFCASSPRNSNQPQHFGDGTRLSIL.

The rearrangement joins TRBV11-2 to TRBJ2-7; 10 nucleotides line up with TRBD1. V was clipped by 1 base and J by 6 bases; unmatched bases: 12. The germline gives CDR1 SGHAT, CDR2 FQNNGV. This CDR3 contains 17 residues. The CDR3: CASSLVKGGTGVFEQYF. DNA of the CDR3: TGTGCCAGCAGCTTAGTGAAAGGGGGGACAGGGGTTTTCGAGCAGTACTTC.

J is TRBJ2-7 and V is TRBV30, with D possibly matching TRBD2 (5 bases). The germline V gene encodes CDR1 GTSNPN and CDR2 SVGIG (reference sequence). CDR3 length: 14 residues. V gave up 4 bases and J gave up 4 bases, with 17 bases separating them. The CDR3 DNA sequence: TGTGCCTGGACGATCGGGGTTGGGCCTTACGAGCAGTACTTC. Residues: CAWTIGVGPYEQYF.

The chain is built from TRBV5-1 and TRBJ2-1; 13 nucleotides align to TRBD2. J lost 4 bases, V lost 0 bases, and 1 base had no gene match. The CDR3 loop spans 16 amino acids. Germline V gene data show CDR1 as SGHRS and CDR2 as YFSETQ. The DNA of the CDR3 is TGCGCCAGCAGCTTGGAGGGACTAGCGGGGTACAATGAGCAGTTCTTC. Protein product: CASSLEGLAGYNEQFF.

The genes are TRBV29-1 and TRBJ2-2; the D gene is possibly TRBD2 (5 bases). In germline, CDR1 is SQVTM, CDR2 ANQGSEA. CDR3 length: 13 residues. Between the trimmed V and J ends, which lost 4 bases and 3 bases, there was a span of 9 bases. The DNA of the CDR3 is TGCAGCGTTGTGCGTAGCGACACCGGGGAGCTGTTTTTT. The encoded protein is CSVVRSDTGELFF.

V and J are TRBV7-8 and TRBJ1-2; 12 bases align to TRBD1. V lost 5 bases and J lost 6; bases outside the gene matches: 4. The CDR3 is made up of 14 amino acids. Per the germline V gene, CDR1 is SGHVS and CDR2 is FQNEAQ. The CDR3 spells CASSHGTGGDGYTF. CDR3 bases: TGTGCCAGCAGCCACGGGACAGGGGGCGATGGCTACACCTTC.

The rearrangement links TRBV6-6 to TRBJ2-6; the D gene is possibly TRBD1 (6 bases). Between the trimmed V and J ends, which lost 2 bases and 4 bases, there was a span of 12 bases. CDR1 and CDR2 from the germline V gene are MNHNY and SVGAGI (reference sequence). The CDR3 length is 16 residues. CDR3 residues: CASSYTSGAGANVLTF. The DNA for the CDR3 is TGTGCCAGCAGTTACACATCAGGGGCCGGGGCCAACGTCCTGACTTTC.

The J gene is TRBJ1-3, the V gene TRBV14; perhaps TRBD1 as D (6 bases). CDR3 length: 14 residues. Deletions cut 7 bases from V and 1 base from J, with 11 bases between. The germline gives CDR1 SGHDN, CDR2 FVKESK. The CDR3 loop reads CASKDSRSGNTIYF. The CDR3 region has the DNA TGTGCCAGCAAGGACAGCAGGTCTGGAAACACCATATATTTT.

The gene calls are TRBV5-1 and TRBJ1-1; the D gene is possibly TRBD1 (5 bases). CDR3 size: 15 residues. Germline CDR1 and CDR2: SGHRS and YFSETQ. V was shortened by 4 bases and J by 4 bases, with 17 bases between the two germline ends. The CDR3 sequence is CASSPSGRGGTEAFF. The CDR3 DNA sequence: TGCGCCAGCAGCCCCAGTGGGCGGGGGGGCACTGAAGCTTTCTTT.